These 12 T cell receptor beta chains came from one sample sequenced in a study of PD-1 blockade in classical Hodgkin lymphoma. Time point given: cycle 4 day 1 (C4D1), after about 6 weeks of nivolumab. No patient escaped relapse after autologous stem cell transplantation, and brentuximab vedotin exposure varied. Assay used: immunoSEQ multiplex PCR; TCRdb lists only in-frame clones, some missing. The data contain approximately 65,000 clones, about 89% of them singletons. The sample here was peripheral blood mononuclear cells (PBMCs), taken before the fourth cycle of nivolumab. These receptors all stem from a human donor with classical Hodgkin lymphoma.

This chain uses TRBV5-8 with TRBJ1-5; no clear D gene. The CDR3 totals 15 residues. Germline V gene lookup returns CDR1 SGHTS and CDR2 YDEGEE. With 0 bases removed from V and 0 bases from J, the gap between germline ends came to 7 bases. The CDR3 bases are TGTGCCAGCAGCTTGGTGGGGTATAGCAATCAGCCCCAGCATTTT. Its translation: CASSLVGYSNQPQHF.

As concerns this clone: Relative to the germline gene, one junction end is altered; a read error may explain this. The rearrangement links TRBV3-1 (or the pseudogene TRBV3-2) to TRBJ1-2; D gene ambiguous. Germline V lookup: CDR1 LGHDT, CDR2 YNNKEL (reference sequence). This CDR3 contains 8 residues. CDR3 DNA sequence: TGTGCCAGCAAAGGAACCTTCTTC. Encoded protein: CASKGTFF.

The chain uses TRBV4-1 and TRBJ2-3; 7 nucleotides match TRBD1. The germline gives CDR1 MGHRA, CDR2 YSYEKL. The CDR3 has 16 amino acids. V lost 6 bases to trimming and J lost 3 bases; unmatched junction nucleotides: 12. The CDR3 DNA reads TGCGCCAGCAGTGACCTGGGACAGCGACCGACAGATACGCAGTATTTT. Encoded protein: CASSDLGQRPTDTQYF.

The chain couples TRBV13 to TRBJ2-2, with 12 bases lining up with TRBD1. With V trimmed by 6 bases and J by 6 bases, 5 bases remained unmatched. The CDR3 is made up of 15 amino acids. CDR1 PRHDT and CDR2 FYEKMQ come from the germline V gene (reference sequence). The CDR3 loop reads CASRRGQGASGELFF. The CDR3 DNA follows: TGTGCCAGCAGACGGGGACAGGGGGCATCCGGGGAGCTGTTTTTT.

This chain joins TRBV19 and TRBJ1-5; D remains ambiguous. The V and J ends lost 5 bases and 2 bases respectively, with 10 bases between them. Germline-derived CDR1 and CDR2 are LNHDA and SQIVND (reference sequence). This CDR3 spans 14 amino acids. This CDR3 is CASSANWGNQPQHF. The CDR3 coding sequence is TGTGCCAGTAGTGCGAACTGGGGCAATCAGCCCCAGCATTTT.

The J gene is TRBJ2-3, the V gene TRBV2; D might be TRBD1 (6 bases). The CDR3 extends over 15 amino acids. Germline loops: CDR1 SNHLY, CDR2 FYNNEI. Trimming removed 8 bases from V and 14 bases from J, with 29 bases in between. CDR3 in DNA: TGTGCCAGCCCCACCGCGAGGAAGTCAGGGGATTTTCCGTATTTT. Amino acids: CASPTARKSGDFPYF.

The V call is TRBV18, the J call TRBJ1-3; 7 bases fit TRBD1. The V gene's germline CDR1 is KGHSH and CDR2 LQKENI. This CDR3 is 21 amino acids long. Trimming cost V 2 bases and J 2 bases; bases outside gene matches: 21. DNA for the CDR3: TGTGCCAGCTCACCATACGCTGGTGAAGGGGGCGCAGGAATGCCTGGAAACACCATATATTTT. Protein: CASSPYAGEGGAGMPGNTIYF.

This chain connects TRBV5-1 to TRBJ1-2; TRBD1 agrees at 8 bases. With V trimmed by 3 bases and J by 4 bases, 8 bases remained unmatched. Germline values: CDR1 SGHRS, CDR2 YFSETQ. The CDR3 extends over 15 amino acids. For the CDR3, the DNA is TGCGCCAGCAGCTCCCGAGCTGGGACAGGCTATGGCTACACCTTC. Protein product: CASSSRAGTGYGYTF.

The rearrangement joins TRBV14 to TRBJ2-4; 7 bases line up with TRBD2. V shed 3 bases, J shed 7 bases, and the junction held 3 bases outside the gene matches. Germline loops: CDR1 SGHDN, CDR2 FVKESK. The CDR3 contains 13 residues. The CDR3 DNA reads as TGTGCCAGCAGCCAGTGGGAGGGGAACATTCAGTACTTC. It translates to CASSQWEGNIQYF.

The chain carries TRBV7-9 and TRBJ1-4; D is perhaps TRBD1 (5 bases). With 6 bases removed from V and 10 bases from J, the gap between germline ends came to 15 bases. In germline, CDR1 is SEHNR, CDR2 FQNEAQ (reference sequence). The length of the CDR3 is 13 residues. The CDR3: CASSLDGARKLFF. The CDR3 DNA sequence: TGTGCCAGCAGTTTGGACGGGGCCAGAAAACTGTTTTTT.

The rearrangement uses TRBV25-1 and TRBJ2-2; D may be TRBD1 (5 bases). This CDR3 is built from 14 residues. V dropped 8 bases and J dropped 4 bases, with 14 bases sitting between them. Germline V gene data show CDR1 as MGHDK and CDR2 as SYGVNS. CDR3 coding DNA: TGTGCCAGCGGCCCTTGGGGCCTCACCGGGGAGCTGTTTTTT. Translating gives CASGPWGLTGELFF.

The chain couples TRBV5-1 to TRBJ2-1, with TRBD2 matching 11 bases. The CDR3 has 15 amino acids. Germline CDR1 reads SGHRS; CDR2 reads YFSETQ. V was clipped by 2 bases and J by 5 bases; unmatched bases: 3. This CDR3 is CASSFRLAGHNEQFF. CDR3 DNA sequence: TGCGCCAGCAGCTTTAGACTAGCGGGGCACAATGAGCAGTTCTTC.